This T cell receptor beta chain was sequenced for a study of identifying expanded T cells in peripheral blood. During the collection period, no donor immune events like infections were recorded. Assay: immunoSEQ multiplex PCR; the TCRdb copy retains only in-frame clones and omits some. The sample consists of about 100,000 clones, around nine tenths of them appearing once. Note on this clone: Its target is unknown.

The study's findings and limits: Across healthy donors, higher total template counts meant significantly greater approximately two-week count variance.

This CDR3 is built from 15 residues. V was pared by 4 bases and J by 3 bases, with 5 bases of the junction left unmatched. CDR1 is SGHRS and CDR2 is YFSETQ in the germline V gene. Sequencing used blood. The sequence was collected from a person between 18 and 70 years old in good health. The chain links TRBV5-1 to TRBJ2-2; the match to TRBD1 covers 8 bases. The CDR3 region is CASSRTGSYTGELFF. The CDR3 coding sequence is TGCGCCAGCAGCCGGACAGGGTCGTACACCGGGGAGCTGTTTTTT. Looking up the rest from reference TRBV5-1 and TRBJ2-2 gives the full variable domain: KAGVTQTPRYLIKTRGQQVTLSCSPISGHRSVSWYQQTPGQGLQFLFEYFSETQRNKGNFPGRFSGRQFSNSRSEMNVSTLELGDSALYLCASSRTGSYTGELFFGEGSRLTVL.